This T cell receptor beta chain emerged from a study of Tregs in tolerant kidney transplant recipients. Profiled with immunoSEQ multiplex PCR; TCRdb holds only in-frame clones, not every one. The sample holds about 240,000 clones, 65% to 85% seen once. The CDR3 is made up of 12 amino acids. Germline values: CDR1 SGHAT, CDR2 FQNNGV. The source of this sequence is a human donor in good health. V and J are TRBV11-2 and TRBJ2-5, with 7 bases identical to TRBD1. The J call is doubtful: the DNA matches TRBJ2-7 better. The sequenced sample consisted of CD4+ T cells from blood. CDR3 coding DNA: TGTGCCAGCAGCCGAACAGGGGACGAGCAGTACTTC. Its translation: CASSRTGDEQYF.